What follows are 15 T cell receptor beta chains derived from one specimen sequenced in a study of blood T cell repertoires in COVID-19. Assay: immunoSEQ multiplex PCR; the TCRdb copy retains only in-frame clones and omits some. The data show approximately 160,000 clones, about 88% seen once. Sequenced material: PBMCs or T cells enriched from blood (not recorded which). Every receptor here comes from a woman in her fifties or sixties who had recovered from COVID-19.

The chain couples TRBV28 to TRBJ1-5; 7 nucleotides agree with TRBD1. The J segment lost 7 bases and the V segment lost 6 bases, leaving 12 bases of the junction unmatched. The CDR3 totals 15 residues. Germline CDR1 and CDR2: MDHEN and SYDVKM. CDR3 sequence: CASSLYRGSWQPQHF. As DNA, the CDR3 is TGTGCCAGCAGCCTCTACAGGGGATCTTGGCAGCCCCAGCATTTT.

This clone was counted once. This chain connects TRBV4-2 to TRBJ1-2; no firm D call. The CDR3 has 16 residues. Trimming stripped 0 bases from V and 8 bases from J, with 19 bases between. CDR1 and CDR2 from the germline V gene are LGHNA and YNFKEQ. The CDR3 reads CASSQDAVAVGTGYTF. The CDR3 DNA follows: TGTGCCAGCAGCCAAGATGCGGTTGCAGTAGGAACGGGCTACACCTTC.

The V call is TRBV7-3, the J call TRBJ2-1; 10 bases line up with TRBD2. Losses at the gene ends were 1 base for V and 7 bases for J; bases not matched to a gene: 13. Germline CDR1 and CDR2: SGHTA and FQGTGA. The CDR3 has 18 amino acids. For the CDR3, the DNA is TGTGCCAGCAGCTTAAAAGGGATGGCTAGCGGGAGTAAAAATGAGCAGTTCTTC. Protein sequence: CASSLKGMASGSKNEQFF.

This CDR3 is CASSLVTSRQETQYF. Written as DNA, the CDR3 is TGTGCCAGCAGCTTGGTTACTAGCCGTCAAGAGACCCAGTACTTC. The chain uses TRBV5-6 and TRBJ2-5; tentative D call: TRBD2 (6 bases). Germline V gene sequence: CDR1 SGHDT, CDR2 YYEEEE. V dropped 0 bases and J dropped 2 bases, with 11 bases sitting between them. The length of the CDR3 is 15 residues.

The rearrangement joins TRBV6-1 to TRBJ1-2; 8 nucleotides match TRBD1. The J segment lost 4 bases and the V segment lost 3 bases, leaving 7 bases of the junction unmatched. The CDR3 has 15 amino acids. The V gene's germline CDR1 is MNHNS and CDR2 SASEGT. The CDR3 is CASSEIPGGVYGYTF. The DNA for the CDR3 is TGTGCCAGCAGTGAGATTCCAGGGGGCGTCTATGGCTACACCTTC.

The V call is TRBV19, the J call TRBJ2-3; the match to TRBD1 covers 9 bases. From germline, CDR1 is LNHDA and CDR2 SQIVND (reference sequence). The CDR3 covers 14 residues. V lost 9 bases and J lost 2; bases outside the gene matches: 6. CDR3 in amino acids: CASRDRDYTDTQYF. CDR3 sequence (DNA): TGTGCCAGCCGGGACAGGGATTACACAGATACGCAGTATTTT.

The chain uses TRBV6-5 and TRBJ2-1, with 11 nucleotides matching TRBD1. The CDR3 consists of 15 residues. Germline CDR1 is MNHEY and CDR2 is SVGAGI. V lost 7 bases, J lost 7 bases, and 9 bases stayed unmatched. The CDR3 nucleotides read TGTGCCAGCACTCCGTCGGGACAGGGGGTGAATGAGCAGTTCTTC. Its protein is CASTPSGQGVNEQFF.

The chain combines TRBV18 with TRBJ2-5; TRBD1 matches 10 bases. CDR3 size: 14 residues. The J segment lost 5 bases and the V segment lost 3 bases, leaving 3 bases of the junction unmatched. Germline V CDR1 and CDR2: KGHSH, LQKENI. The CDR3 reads CASSPDRGQETQYF. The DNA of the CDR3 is TGTGCCAGCTCACCCGACAGGGGGCAGGAGACCCAGTACTTC. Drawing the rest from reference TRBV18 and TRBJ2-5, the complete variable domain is NAGVMQNPRHLVRRRGQEARLRCSPMKGHSHVYWYRQLPEEGLKFMVYLQKENIIDESGMPKERFSAEFPKEGPSILRIQQVVRGDSAAYFCASSPDRGQETQYFGPGTRLLVL.

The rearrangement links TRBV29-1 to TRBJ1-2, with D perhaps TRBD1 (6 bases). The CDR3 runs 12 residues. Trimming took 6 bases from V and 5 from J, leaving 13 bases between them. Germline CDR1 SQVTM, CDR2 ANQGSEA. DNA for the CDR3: TGCAGCGTAACGATTGGACAGTATGGCTACACCTTC. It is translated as CSVTIGQYGYTF.

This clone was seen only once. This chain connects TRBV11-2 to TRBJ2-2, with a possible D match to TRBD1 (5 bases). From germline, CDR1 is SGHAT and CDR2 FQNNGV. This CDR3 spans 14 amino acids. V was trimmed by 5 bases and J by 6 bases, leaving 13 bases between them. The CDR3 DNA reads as TGTGCCAGCAGCCCAGGGATAGTCCCCGGGGAGCTGTTTTTT. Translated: CASSPGIVPGELFF. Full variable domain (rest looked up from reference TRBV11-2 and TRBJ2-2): EAGVAQSPRYKIIEKRQSVAFWCNPISGHATLYWYQQILGQGPKLLIQFQNNGVVDDSQLPKDRFSAERLKGVDSTLKIQPAKLEDSAVYLCASSPGIVPGELFFGEGSRLTVL.

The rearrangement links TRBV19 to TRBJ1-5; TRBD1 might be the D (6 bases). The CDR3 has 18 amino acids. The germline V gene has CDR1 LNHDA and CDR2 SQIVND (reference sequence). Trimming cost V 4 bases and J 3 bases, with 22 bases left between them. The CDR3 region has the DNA TGTGCCAGTAGTAGACAATCCCTCGCGGGGGCGAACAATCAGCCCCAGCATTTT. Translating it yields CASSRQSLAGANNQPQHF.

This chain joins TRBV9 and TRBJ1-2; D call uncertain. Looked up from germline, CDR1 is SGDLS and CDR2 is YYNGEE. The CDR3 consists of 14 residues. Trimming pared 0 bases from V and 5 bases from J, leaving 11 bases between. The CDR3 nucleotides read TGTGCCAGCAGCGTAGAGGGAGTTGGGTATGGCTACACCTTC. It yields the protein CASSVEGVGYGYTF.

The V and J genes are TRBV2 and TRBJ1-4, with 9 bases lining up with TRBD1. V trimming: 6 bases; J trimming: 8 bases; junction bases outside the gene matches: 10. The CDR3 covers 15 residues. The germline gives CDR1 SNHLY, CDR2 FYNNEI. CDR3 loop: CASRAQGAEGEKLFF. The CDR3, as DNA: TGTGCCAGCAGGGCACAGGGGGCTGAGGGGGAAAAACTGTTTTTT.

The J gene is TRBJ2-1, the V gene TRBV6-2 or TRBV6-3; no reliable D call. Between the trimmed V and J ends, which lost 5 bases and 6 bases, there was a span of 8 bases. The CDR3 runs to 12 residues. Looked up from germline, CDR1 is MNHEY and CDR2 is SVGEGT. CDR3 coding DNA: TGTGCCAGCAGTACTCCGGGCAATGAGCAGTTCTTC. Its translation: CASSTPGNEQFF.

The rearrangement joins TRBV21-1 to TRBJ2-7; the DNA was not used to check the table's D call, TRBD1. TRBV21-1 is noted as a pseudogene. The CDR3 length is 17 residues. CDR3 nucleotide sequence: TGTGCCAGCAGCAAAGGTAGGGGCCGCCGGTATAGAGACGAGCAGTACTTC. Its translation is CASSKGRGRRYRDEQYF.